This TCR beta chain derives from a study of OX40 agonist ivuxolimab in advanced cancers. Study at large: Clinicians treated patients with ivuxolimab, an agonistic anti-OX40 (CD134) antibody. Findings of the study overall: The study found that CD8+ T cells averaged more expanded clones than CD4+. Patients with a partial response at 0.1-3.0 mg/kg had among the lowest clonal expansion. CD4+ and CD8+ blood T cells expanded clonally by week 6 at 0.1 to 3.0 mg/kg.

The table came from immunoSEQ multiplex PCR; TCRdb's copy has only in-frame clones and leaves some out. This sample has around 9,300 clones; more than 70% occur once, and the top ten carry around 13%. About this clone itself: Its antigen is as yet unknown.

Looked up from germline, CDR1 is SGHVS and CDR2 is FQNEAQ. CDR3 length equals 14 residues. V was pared by 3 bases and J by 0 bases, with 2 bases of the junction left unmatched. The chain recombines TRBV7-8 with TRBJ2-7; TRBD2 aligns across 7 bases. The sequence derives from an adult with an advanced solid tumor such as melanoma, head and neck, liver or kidney cancer. The specimen was CD4+ or CD8+ T cells sorted from blood, collected in a trial of the OX40 agonist ivuxolimab. The CDR3 DNA sequence: TGTGCCAGCAGCTTGGCGGGGGTCTCCTACGAGCAGTACTTC. Protein product: CASSLAGVSYEQYF.